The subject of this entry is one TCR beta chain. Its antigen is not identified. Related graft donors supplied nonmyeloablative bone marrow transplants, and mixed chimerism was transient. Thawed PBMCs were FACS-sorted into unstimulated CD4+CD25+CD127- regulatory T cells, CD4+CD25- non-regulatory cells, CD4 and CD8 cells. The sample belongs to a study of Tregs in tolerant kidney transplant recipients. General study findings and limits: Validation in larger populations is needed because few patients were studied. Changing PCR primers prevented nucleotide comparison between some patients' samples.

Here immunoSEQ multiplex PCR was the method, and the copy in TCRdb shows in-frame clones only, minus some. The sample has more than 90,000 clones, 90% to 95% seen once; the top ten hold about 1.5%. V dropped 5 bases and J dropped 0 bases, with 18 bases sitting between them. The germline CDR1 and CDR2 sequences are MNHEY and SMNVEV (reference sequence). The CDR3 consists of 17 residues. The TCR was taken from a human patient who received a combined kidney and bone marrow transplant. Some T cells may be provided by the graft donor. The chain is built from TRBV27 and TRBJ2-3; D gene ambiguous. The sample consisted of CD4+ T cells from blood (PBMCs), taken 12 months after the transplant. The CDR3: CASSTPPLRRSTDTQYF. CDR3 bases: TGTGCCAGCAGTACCCCCCCCCTGCGGCGAAGCACAGATACGCAGTATTTT.